This TCR beta chain was recovered during a study of shared clonotypes between healthy human individuals. Study information: CD8 memory received one plate per donor, CD8 naive two, CD4 memory three and CD4 naive three.

This CDR3 contains 12 residues. Germline V gene lookup returns CDR1 SGHRS and CDR2 YFSETQ. Trimming stripped 2 bases from V and 5 bases from J, with 7 bases between. Points from the study as a whole: Only blood underwent sampling, and tissue repertoires likely differ.

As handled by the study authors: Owing to the provision of junction-only sequences devoid of quality scores by immunoSEQ, filtering differed. Sequencing used immunoSEQ multiplex PCR; TCRdb keeps in-frame clones, though not all of them. V and J calls and clone size follow that table, whereas D and trimming were derived from the DNA. The repertoire holds millions of clones, with roughly 92% as singletons. A note on this clone: Its target is unknown.

The material sequenced was naive CD4+ T cells sorted from blood. Subset here: CD45RA+ positively selected. The TCR sequence derives from a man between 18 and 29 years old in good health. The chain combines TRBV5-1 with TRBJ1-2; D is unclear. CDR3 amino acids: CASSFNEYGYTF. The DNA of the CDR3 is TGCGCCAGCAGCTTTAACGAGTATGGCTACACCTTC. Together with reference TRBV5-1 and TRBJ1-2, the CDR3 gives the full variable domain: KAGVTQTPRYLIKTRGQQVTLSCSPISGHRSVSWYQQTPGQGLQFLFEYFSETQRNKGNFPGRFSGRQFSNSRSEMNVSTLELGDSALYLCASSFNEYGYTFGSGTRLTVV.